The 2 T cell receptor beta chains below were found in one sample sequenced in a study of response to subunit inactivated influenza vaccine. A single record per CDR3 protein comes from TCRdb applying MiXCR to the RT-PCR reads. The table lists 500,000 to 600,000 distinct CDR3 sequences, 10% to 15% of them singletons. This specimen was PBMCs from blood, taken more than 35 days after vaccination. The receptors originated from a man aged 45-65 years who received an inactivated influenza vaccine.

At least ten counts were recorded for this clonotype. V usage is TRBV10-3 and J usage is TRBJ2-2; 9 nucleotides align to TRBD1. The CDR3 runs to 17 residues. Trimming at V came to 3 bases and at J to 3 bases, leaving 8 bases not matched to a gene. Germline V gene sequence: CDR1 ENHRY, CDR2 SYGVKD. CDR3 DNA sequence: TGTGCCATCAGTGAACCGGGACAGGGTTTGTACACCGGGGAGCTGTTTTTT. Its translation: CAISEPGQGLYTGELFF.

This clonotype was seen a few times. J is TRBJ2-1 and V is TRBV5-4; D unresolved. CDR1 SGHNT and CDR2 YYREEE come from the germline V gene (reference sequence). V lost 4 bases, J lost 5 bases, and 19 bases lay in between. CDR3 size: 16 residues. This CDR3 reads CASSRDQDPRNNEQFF. The CDR3 DNA is TGTGCCAGCAGCCGCGATCAGGACCCCCGTAACAATGAGCAGTTCTTC.